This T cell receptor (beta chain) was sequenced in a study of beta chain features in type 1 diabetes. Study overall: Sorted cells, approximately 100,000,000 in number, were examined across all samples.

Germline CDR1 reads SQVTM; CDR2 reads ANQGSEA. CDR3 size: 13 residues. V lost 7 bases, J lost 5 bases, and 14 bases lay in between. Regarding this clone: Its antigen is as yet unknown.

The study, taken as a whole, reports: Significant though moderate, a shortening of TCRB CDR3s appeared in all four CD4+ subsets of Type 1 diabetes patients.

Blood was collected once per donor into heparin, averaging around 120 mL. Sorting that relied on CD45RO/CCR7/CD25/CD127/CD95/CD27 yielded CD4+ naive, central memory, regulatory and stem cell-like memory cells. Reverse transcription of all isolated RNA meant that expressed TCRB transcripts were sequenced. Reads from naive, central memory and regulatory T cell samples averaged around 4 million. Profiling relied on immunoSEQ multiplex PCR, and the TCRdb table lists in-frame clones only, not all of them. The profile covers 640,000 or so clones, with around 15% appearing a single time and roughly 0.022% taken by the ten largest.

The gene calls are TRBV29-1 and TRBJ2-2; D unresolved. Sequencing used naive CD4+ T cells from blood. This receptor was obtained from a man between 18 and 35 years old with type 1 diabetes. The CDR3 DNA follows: TGCAGCGGTACTACAGTACGGACCGGGGAGCTGTTTTTT. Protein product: CSGTTVRTGELFF.